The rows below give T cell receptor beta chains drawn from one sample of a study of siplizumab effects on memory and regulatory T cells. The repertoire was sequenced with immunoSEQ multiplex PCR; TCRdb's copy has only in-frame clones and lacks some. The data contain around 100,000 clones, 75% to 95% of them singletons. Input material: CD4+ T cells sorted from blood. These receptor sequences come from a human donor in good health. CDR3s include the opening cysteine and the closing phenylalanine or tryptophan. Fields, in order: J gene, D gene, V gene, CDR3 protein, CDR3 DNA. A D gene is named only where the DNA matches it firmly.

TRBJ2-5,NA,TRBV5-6,CASSLAEQGETQYF,TGTGCCAGCAGCTTGGCGGAGCAGGGAGAGACCCAGTACTTC
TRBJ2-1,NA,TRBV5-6,CASSFFQPSYNEQFF,TGTGCCAGCAGCTTTTTTCAGCCCTCCTACAATGAGCAGTTCTTC
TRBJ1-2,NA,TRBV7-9,CASSVSQGLDGYTF,TGTGCCAGCAGCGTTAGCCAGGGGTTGGATGGCTACACCTTC
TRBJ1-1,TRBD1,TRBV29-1,CSVTSSGQGYTEAFF,TGCAGCGTGACAAGTTCCGGACAGGGATATACTGAAGCTTTCTTT
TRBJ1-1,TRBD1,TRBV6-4,CASSVQGGGTEAFF,TGTGCCAGCAGTGTCCAGGGGGGAGGCACTGAAGCTTTCTTT
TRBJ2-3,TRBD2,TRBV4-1,CASSQGLAVKTDTQYF,TGCGCCAGCAGCCAAGGACTAGCGGTGAAGACAGATACGCAGTATTTT
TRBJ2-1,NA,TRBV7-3,CASSLRGGDEQFF,TGTGCCAGCAGCTTAAGGGGGGGCGATGAGCAGTTCTTC
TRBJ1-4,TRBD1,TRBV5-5,CASSFRGWQGNEKLFF,TGTGCCAGCAGCTTCAGGGGGTGGCAGGGTAATGAAAAACTGTTTTTT
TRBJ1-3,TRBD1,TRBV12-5,CASGSRDRVGNTIYF,TGTGCTAGTGGTTCCCGGGACAGGGTAGGAAACACCATATATTTT
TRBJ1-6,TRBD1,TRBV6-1,CASRRTWTGDSPLHF,TGTGCCAGCAGAAGGACCTGGACAGGGGATTCACCCCTCCACTTT
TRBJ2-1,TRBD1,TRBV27,CASSLRDRYNEQFF,TGTGCCAGCAGTTTAAGGGACAGGTACAATGAGCAGTTCTTC
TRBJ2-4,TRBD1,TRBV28,CASRGQGPDKNIQYF,TGTGCCAGCAGGGGACAGGGTCCGGACAAAAACATTCAGTACTTC
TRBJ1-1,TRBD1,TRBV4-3,CASSQDLGQLNTEAFF,TGCGCCAGCAGCCAAGATTTGGGACAGCTTAACACTGAAGCTTTCTTT
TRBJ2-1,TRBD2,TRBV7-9,CASTYSGGTDEQFF,TGTGCCAGCACCTATAGCGGGGGGACGGATGAGCAGTTCTTC
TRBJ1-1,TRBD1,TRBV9,CASSVSQGTGTGFNTEAFF,TGTGCCAGCAGCGTTTCCCAGGGGACTGGGACAGGCTTCAACACTGAAGCTTTCTTT
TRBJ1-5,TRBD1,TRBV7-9,CASSLDRGPNQPQHF,TGTGCCAGCAGCTTAGACAGGGGGCCGAATCAGCCCCAGCATTTT
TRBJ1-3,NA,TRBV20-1,CSAESGNTIYF,TGCAGTGCCGAGTCTGGAAACACCATATATTTT
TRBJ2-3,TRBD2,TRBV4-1,CASSVSGGGGDTQYF,TGCGCCAGCAGCGTTAGCGGGGGGGGAGGCGATACGCAGTATTTT
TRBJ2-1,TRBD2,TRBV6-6,CASRSGTSYEFF,TGTGCCAGCAGGTCCGGGACTAGTTATGAGTTCTTC
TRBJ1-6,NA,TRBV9,CATARGSYNSPLHF,TGTGCCACCGCCAGGGGCTCCTATAATTCACCCCTCCACTTT
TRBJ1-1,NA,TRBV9,CASSPRGTEAFF,TGTGCCAGCAGCCCGCGCGGGACTGAAGCTTTCTTT
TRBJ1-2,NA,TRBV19,CASSASRGGRAGGYTF,TGTGCCAGTAGTGCCAGTAGAGGGGGGCGAGCGGGTGGCTACACCTTC
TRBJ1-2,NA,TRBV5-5,CASSYRDNYGYTF,TGTGCCAGCAGCTACAGGGATAACTATGGCTACACCTTC
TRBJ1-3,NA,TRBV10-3,CASRTGSSGNTIYF,TGTGCCTCAAGGACTGGGAGCTCTGGAAACACCATATATTTT
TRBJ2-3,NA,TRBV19,CASSWQGTQYF,TGTGCCAGTAGTTGGCAGGGGACGCAGTATTTT
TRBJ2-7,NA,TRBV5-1,CASSLEGAPSYEQYF,TGCGCCAGCAGCTTGGAAGGGGCCCCTTCCTACGAGCAGTACTTC
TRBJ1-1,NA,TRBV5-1,CASSLLIFATTEAFF,TGCGCCAGCAGCTTGCTGATTTTCGCAACCACTGAAGCTTTCTTT
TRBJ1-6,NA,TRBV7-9,CASSLDYGQVHSPLHF,TGTGCCAGCAGCTTAGATTATGGCCAGGTACATTCACCCCTCCACTTT